These T cell receptor beta chains were read from a single sample in a study of blood T cells in healthy people across ages. TCRdb itself ran the 5' RACE reads through MiXCR, one entry per CDR3 protein. In the table there are about 800,000 distinct CDR3 sequences, nearly 60% of which are singletons. Sequencing used blood. The receptors were gathered from a man aged 25 to 40 in good health. The CDR3 runs from the conserved cysteine through the conserved F or W. A D gene is named only where the DNA matches it firmly. For some rows the clone size is stated as once, few or many, or as a class when expanded; others skip it.

DNA: TGCAGCGTCGGGACAAGGTTCACCTACGAGCAGTACTTC; CDR3: CSVGTRFTYEQYF; D: -; J: TRBJ2-7; size: -; V: TRBV29-1
DNA: TGTGCCAGCAGCCAGATTAGCCTGGAGACCCAGTACTTC; CDR3: CASSQISLETQYF; D: -; J: TRBJ2-5; size: -; V: TRBV27
DNA: TGTGCCAGCAGTGACAGGGGGTGGAACACTGAAGCTTTCTTT; CDR3: CASSDRGWNTEAFF; D: TRBD1; J: TRBJ1-1; size: -; V: TRBV12-3/TRBV12-4
DNA: TGTGCCAGCAGCCGCTCCACAGGGGGTAACGAAAAACTGTTTTTT; CDR3: CASSRSTGGNEKLFF; D: TRBD1; J: TRBJ1-4; size: -; V: TRBV7-2
DNA: TGTGCCAGCAGCTCCGAGCGGGGGTATCCCTACGAGCAGTACTTC; CDR3: CASSSERGYPYEQYF; D: TRBD2; J: TRBJ2-7; size: -; V: TRBV7-2
DNA: TGCGCCAGCACCCTTCGGGATACCAACACTGAAGCTTTCTTT; CDR3: CASTLRDTNTEAFF; D: -; J: TRBJ1-1; size: few; V: TRBV5-1
DNA: TGTGCCAGCAGCCAAGTTGCCGGGGCTCCAGCCGAGCAGTACTTC; CDR3: CASSQVAGAPAEQYF; D: -; J: TRBJ2-7; size: -; V: TRBV3-1
DNA: TGTGCCAGCAGTTCAGCAGTCCAAGGGGATACGCAGTATTTT; CDR3: CASSSAVQGDTQYF; D: -; J: TRBJ2-3; size: -; V: TRBV6-5
DNA: TGCGCCAGCAGCTTGAGACCGGGGGGACAAGAGACCCAGTACTTC; CDR3: CASSLRPGGQETQYF; D: TRBD2; J: TRBJ2-5; size: -; V: TRBV5-1
DNA: TGTGCCAGCTCACCACCGACCGGGGGGAACAATGAGCAGTTCTTC; CDR3: CASSPPTGGNNEQFF; D: TRBD2; J: TRBJ2-1; size: -; V: TRBV18
DNA: TGTGCCAGCAGCCCAGTAGTAGCGGCTAGCACAGATACGCAGTATTTT; CDR3: CASSPVVAASTDTQYF; D: -; J: TRBJ2-3; size: -; V: TRBV7-2
DNA: TGTGCCAGCAGCTCCTCGTGGGAAGGGGATGGCTACACCTTC; CDR3: CASSSSWEGDGYTF; D: -; J: TRBJ1-2; size: -; V: TRBV7-9
DNA: TGTGCCAGCAGTGAATCACCCATGAACACTGAAGCTTTCTTT; CDR3: CASSESPMNTEAFF; D: -; J: TRBJ1-1; size: once; V: TRBV6-1
DNA: TGCAGTGCTAAAAATTTTAATCTGTTCTTC; CDR3: CSAKNFNLFF; D: -; J: TRBJ2-1; size: -; V: TRBV20-1
DNA: TGTGCCAGCGCGAGCCGGGAGACCGGACAGCCCCAGCATTTT; CDR3: CASASRETGQPQHF; D: -; J: TRBJ1-5; size: once; V: TRBV18
DNA: TGTACCACCCTGAATGGGAGGAACACTGAAGCTTTCTTT; CDR3: CTTLNGRNTEAFF; D: -; J: TRBJ1-1; size: -; V: TRBV25-1
DNA: TGTACCAGCAGCTCGACGCCCGGGACCAGCTCCTACAATGAGCAGTTCTTC; CDR3: CTSSSTPGTSSYNEQFF; D: -; J: TRBJ2-1; size: -; V: TRBV7-2
DNA: TGTGCCAGCAGCCTCGAGGAGGGTCGCGATGAGCAGTTCTTC; CDR3: CASSLEEGRDEQFF; D: -; J: TRBJ2-1; size: -; V: TRBV4-2
DNA: TGTGCCTGGAGTAAGCAGGGGGCGGATACGCAGTATTTT; CDR3: CAWSKQGADTQYF; D: TRBD1; J: TRBJ2-3; size: -; V: TRBV30
DNA: TGCAGTGCTAGAGAGTACTCCGCCAATCAGCCCCAGCATTTT; CDR3: CSAREYSANQPQHF; D: -; J: TRBJ1-5; size: -; V: TRBV20-1
DNA: TGCAGTGCTCTGGGACAGGGTCATAATTCACCCCTCCACTTT; CDR3: CSALGQGHNSPLHF; D: TRBD1; J: TRBJ1-6; size: -; V: TRBV20-1
DNA: TGTGCCTTCCGATCGTCAAGCGGGAACACAGATACGCAGTATTTT; CDR3: CAFRSSSGNTDTQYF; D: TRBD2; J: TRBJ2-3; size: -; V: TRBV10-3
DNA: TGTGCCGGCAATCATTCGCCGGACAGGCCTGGGAATGAGCAGTTCTTC; CDR3: CAGNHSPDRPGNEQFF; D: TRBD1; J: TRBJ2-1; size: -; V: TRBV6-1
DNA: TGTGCCAGCAGCCCCCCTTCCGGGACAGGGAAACGGGGCTACACCTTC; CDR3: CASSPPSGTGKRGYTF; D: TRBD1; J: TRBJ1-2; size: -; V: TRBV7-9
DNA: TGCAGTGCTAGAGATCGGGACAGGGGCACAGATACGCAGTATTTT; CDR3: CSARDRDRGTDTQYF; D: TRBD1; J: TRBJ2-3; size: few; V: TRBV20-1
DNA: TGCGCCAGCAGTCAAGGGGACAGGGGGGACAATGAGCAGTTCTTC; CDR3: CASSQGDRGDNEQFF; D: TRBD1; J: TRBJ2-1; size: -; V: TRBV23-1
DNA: TGTGCCAGCAGTCGACCGACAGGATCTGGGGCCAACGTCCTGACTTTC; CDR3: CASSRPTGSGANVLTF; D: -; J: TRBJ2-6; size: -; V: TRBV3-1
DNA: TGTGCCAGCAGTTGGGGGTTGGGCACAGACAATGAGCAGTTCTTC; CDR3: CASSWGLGTDNEQFF; D: -; J: TRBJ2-1; size: -; V: TRBV27
DNA: TGTGCCAGCAGCTTAGTTATAGCGGGGGTTGAGACCCAGTACTTC; CDR3: CASSLVIAGVETQYF; D: TRBD2; J: TRBJ2-5; size: few; V: TRBV7-2